This T cell receptor beta chain was sequenced in a study of T cell changes during pregnancy in multiple sclerosis. Germline-derived CDR1 and CDR2 are SGHTS and YDEGEE. This CDR3 is built from 15 residues. V lost 3 bases to trimming and J lost 4 bases; unmatched junction nucleotides: 7. The method was immunoSEQ multiplex PCR; TCRdb's version includes in-frame clones alone and lacks a portion of them. The sample includes tens of thousands of clones, 93% of them seen just once. The rearrangement joins TRBV5-8 to TRBJ2-1, with TRBD2 matching over 7 bases. The sequence came from a female donor with multiple sclerosis, enrolled in a pregnancy study. This specimen was peripheral blood, taken after pregnancy. The CDR3 loop is CASSSLGGPYNEQFF. CDR3 DNA: TGTGCCAGCAGCTCGCTGGGAGGGCCGTACAATGAGCAGTTCTTC. Full variable domain (missing parts from reference TRBV5-8 and TRBJ2-1): EAGVTQSPTHLIKTRGQQATLRCSPISGHTSVYWYQQALGLGLQFLLWYDEGEERNRGNFPPRFSGRQFPNYSSELNVNALELEDSALYLCASSSLGGPYNEQFFGPGTRLTVL.